This T cell receptor (beta chain) was documented in a study of OX40 agonist ivuxolimab in advanced cancers. For the study at large: Intravenous ivuxolimab at 0.01 to 10 mg/kg was given to patients every 2 weeks. Study-level results: At doses 0.1 to 3.0 mg/kg, CD4+ and CD8+ clones expanded. In a subset of nonresponders, normalized T-cell clonal expansion was also low. Among T cells, CD8+ cells averaged more expanded clones than CD4+ cells.

This clone was found once. Its antigen is unidentified. Data came from immunoSEQ multiplex PCR; TCRdb stores just in-frame clones and leaves some out. The sample contains 45,000 to 50,000 clones, approximately 90% of which appear only once. V was shortened by 6 bases and J by 4 bases, with 9 bases between the two germline ends. CDR3 length equals 13 residues. Germline lookup yields CDR1 MDHEN and CDR2 SYDVKM. The sequence derives from an adult with an advanced solid tumor such as melanoma, head and neck, liver or kidney cancer. The chain is built from TRBV28 and TRBJ2-2; D is uncertain. The specimen was CD4+ or CD8+ T cells sorted from blood, collected in a trial of the OX40 agonist ivuxolimab. CDR3 sequence: CASSPLVTGELFF. CDR3 bases: TGTGCCAGCAGCCCGCTTGTCACCGGGGAGCTGTTTTTT.